Sequencing of this TCR beta chain was carried out in a study of patients and donors after allogeneic stem cell transplantation. TCRdb ran MiXCR on the RT-PCR reads and lists one entry per CDR3 protein. The sample carries a few hundred thousand distinct CDR3 sequences, about 14% recorded once. The CDR3 has 14 amino acids. The V gene's germline CDR1 is SGHAT and CDR2 FQNNGV. Trimming removed 5 bases from V and 4 bases from J; junction bases left unmatched: 4. This clonotype was seen many times. The V call is TRBV11-2, the J call TRBJ2-7; the match to TRBD2 covers 11 bases. This TCR was sampled from a human donor who was either an allogeneic HSCT recipient or a stem cell or donor lymphocyte infusion donor (not recorded which). It is not recorded whose cells these are; they may come from a transplant donor. Sequencing was carried out using blood, either unsorted or a sorted T cell fraction (not recorded which). The CDR3 spells CASSLSGRGYEQYF. CDR3 DNA sequence: TGTGCCAGCAGCCTTAGCGGGAGGGGGTACGAGCAGTACTTC.